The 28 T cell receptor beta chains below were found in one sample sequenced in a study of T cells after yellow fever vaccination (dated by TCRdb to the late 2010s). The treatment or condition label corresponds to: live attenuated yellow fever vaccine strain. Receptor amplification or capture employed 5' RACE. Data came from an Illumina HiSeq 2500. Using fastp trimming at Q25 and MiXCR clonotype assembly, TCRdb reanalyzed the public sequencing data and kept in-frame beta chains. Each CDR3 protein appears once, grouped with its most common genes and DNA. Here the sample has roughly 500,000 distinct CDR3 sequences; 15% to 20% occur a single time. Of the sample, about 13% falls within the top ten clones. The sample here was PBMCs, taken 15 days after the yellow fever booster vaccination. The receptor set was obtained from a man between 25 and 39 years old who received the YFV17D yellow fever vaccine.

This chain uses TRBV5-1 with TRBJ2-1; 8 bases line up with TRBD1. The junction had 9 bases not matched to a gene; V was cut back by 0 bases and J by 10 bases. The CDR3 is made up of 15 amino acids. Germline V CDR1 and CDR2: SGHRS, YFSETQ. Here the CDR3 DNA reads TGCGCCAGCAGCTTGGCCGTCAGGGGGCCCCTGGAGCAGTTCTTC. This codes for CASSLAVRGPLEQFF.

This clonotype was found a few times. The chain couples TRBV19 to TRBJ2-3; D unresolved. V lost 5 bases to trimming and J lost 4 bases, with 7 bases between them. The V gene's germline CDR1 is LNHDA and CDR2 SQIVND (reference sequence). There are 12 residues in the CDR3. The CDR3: CASSPGSDTQYF. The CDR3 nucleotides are TGTGCCAGTAGTCCTGGGTCAGATACGCAGTATTTT.

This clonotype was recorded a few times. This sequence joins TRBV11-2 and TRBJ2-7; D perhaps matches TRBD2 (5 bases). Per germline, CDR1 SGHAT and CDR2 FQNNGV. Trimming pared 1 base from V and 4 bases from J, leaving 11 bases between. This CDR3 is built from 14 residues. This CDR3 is CASSLAPSGYEQYF. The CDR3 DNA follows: TGTGCCAGCAGCTTAGCCCCCAGCGGTTACGAGCAGTACTTC.

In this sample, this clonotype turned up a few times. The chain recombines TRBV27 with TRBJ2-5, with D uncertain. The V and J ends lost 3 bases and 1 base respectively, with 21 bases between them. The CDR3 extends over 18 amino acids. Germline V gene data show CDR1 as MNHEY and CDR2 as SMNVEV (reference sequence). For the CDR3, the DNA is TGTGCCAGCAGTTTGGTGTTTGGTACAGCAAGGGCCCAAGAGACCCAGTACTTC. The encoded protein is CASSLVFGTARAQETQYF.

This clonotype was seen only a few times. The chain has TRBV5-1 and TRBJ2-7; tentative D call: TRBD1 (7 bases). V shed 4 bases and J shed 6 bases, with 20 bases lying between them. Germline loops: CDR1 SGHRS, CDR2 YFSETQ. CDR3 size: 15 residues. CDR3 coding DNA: TGCGCCAGCAGCCCGGAGGGGGACAGTGCCCCCGAGCAGTACTTC. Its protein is CASSPEGDSAPEQYF.

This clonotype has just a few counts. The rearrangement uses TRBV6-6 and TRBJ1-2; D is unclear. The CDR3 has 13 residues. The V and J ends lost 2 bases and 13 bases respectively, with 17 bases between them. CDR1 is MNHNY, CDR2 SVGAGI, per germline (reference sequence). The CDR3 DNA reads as TGTGCCAGCAGTTACGACCTAGGAGGGATATTCACCTTC. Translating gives CASSYDLGGIFTF.

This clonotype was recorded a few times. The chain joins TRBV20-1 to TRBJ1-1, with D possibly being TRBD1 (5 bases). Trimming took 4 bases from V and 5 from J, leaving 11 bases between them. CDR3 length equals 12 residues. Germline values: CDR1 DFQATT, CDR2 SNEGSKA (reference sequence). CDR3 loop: CSATQGRTEAFF. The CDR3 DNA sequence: TGCAGTGCTACGCAGGGACGGACTGAAGCTTTCTTT.

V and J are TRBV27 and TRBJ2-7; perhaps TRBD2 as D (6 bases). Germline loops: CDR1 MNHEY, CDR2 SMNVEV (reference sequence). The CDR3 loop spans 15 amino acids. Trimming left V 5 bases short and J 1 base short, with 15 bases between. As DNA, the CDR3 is TGTGCCAGCAGTCCCATAAATCGGGGGTCCTACGAGCAGTACTTC. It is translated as CASSPINRGSYEQYF.

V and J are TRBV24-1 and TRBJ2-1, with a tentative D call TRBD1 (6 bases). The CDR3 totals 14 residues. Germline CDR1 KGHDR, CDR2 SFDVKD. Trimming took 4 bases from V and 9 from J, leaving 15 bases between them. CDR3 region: CATSDPVRRGEQFF. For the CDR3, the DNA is TGTGCCACCAGTGACCCGGTCCGCAGGGGTGAGCAGTTCTTC.

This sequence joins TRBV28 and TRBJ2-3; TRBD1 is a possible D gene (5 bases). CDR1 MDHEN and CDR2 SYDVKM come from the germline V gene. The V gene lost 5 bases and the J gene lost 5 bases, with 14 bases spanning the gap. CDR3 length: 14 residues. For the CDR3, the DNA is TGTGCCAGCAGTCCCCTCCTAGGGGAAGATACGCAGTATTTT. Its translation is CASSPLLGEDTQYF.

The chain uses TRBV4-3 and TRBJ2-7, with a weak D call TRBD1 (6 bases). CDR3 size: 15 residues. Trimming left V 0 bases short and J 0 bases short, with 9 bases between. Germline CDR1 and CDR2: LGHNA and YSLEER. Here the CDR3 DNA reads TGCGCCAGCAGCCAAGATAGGGGGACCTCCTACGAGCAGTACTTC. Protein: CASSQDRGTSYEQYF.

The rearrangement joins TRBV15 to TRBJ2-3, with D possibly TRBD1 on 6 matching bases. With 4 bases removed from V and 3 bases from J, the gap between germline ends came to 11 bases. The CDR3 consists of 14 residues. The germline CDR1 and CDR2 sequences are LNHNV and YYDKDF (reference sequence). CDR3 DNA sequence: TGTGCCACCAGCATTCGACAGGAAACAGATACGCAGTATTTT. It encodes CATSIRQETDTQYF.

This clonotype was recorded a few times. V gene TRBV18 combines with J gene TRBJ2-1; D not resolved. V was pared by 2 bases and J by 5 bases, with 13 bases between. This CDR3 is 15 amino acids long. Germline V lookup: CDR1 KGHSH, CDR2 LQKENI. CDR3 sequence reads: CASSPRNEQDNEQFF. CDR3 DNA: TGTGCCAGCTCACCAAGGAACGAACAAGACAATGAGCAGTTCTTC.

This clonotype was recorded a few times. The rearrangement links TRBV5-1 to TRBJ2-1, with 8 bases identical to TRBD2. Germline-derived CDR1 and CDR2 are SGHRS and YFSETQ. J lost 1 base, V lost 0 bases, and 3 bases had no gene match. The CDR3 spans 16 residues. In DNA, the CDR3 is TGCGCCAGCAGCTTGGCACTAGCGGAGTCCTACAATGAGCAGTTCTTC. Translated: CASSLALAESYNEQFF.

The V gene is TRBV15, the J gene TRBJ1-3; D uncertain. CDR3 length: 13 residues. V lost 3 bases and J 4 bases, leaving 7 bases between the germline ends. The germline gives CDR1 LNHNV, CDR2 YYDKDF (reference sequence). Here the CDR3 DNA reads TGTGCCACCAGCAGGAAAGGGGGAAACACCATATATTTT. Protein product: CATSRKGGNTIYF. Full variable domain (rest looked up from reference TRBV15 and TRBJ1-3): DAMVIQNPRYQVTQFGKPVTLSCSQTLNHNVMYWYQQKSSQAPKLLFHYYDKDFNNEADTPDNFQSRRPNTSFCFLDIRSPGLGDTAMYLCATSRKGGNTIYFGEGSWLTVV.

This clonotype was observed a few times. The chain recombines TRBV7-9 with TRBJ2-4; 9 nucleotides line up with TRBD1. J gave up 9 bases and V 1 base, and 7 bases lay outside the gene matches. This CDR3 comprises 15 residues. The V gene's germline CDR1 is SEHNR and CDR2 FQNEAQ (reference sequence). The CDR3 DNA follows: TGTGCCAGCAGCTTAGGTTGGGGGACAGGGTTCATTCAGTACTTC. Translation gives CASSLGWGTGFIQYF.

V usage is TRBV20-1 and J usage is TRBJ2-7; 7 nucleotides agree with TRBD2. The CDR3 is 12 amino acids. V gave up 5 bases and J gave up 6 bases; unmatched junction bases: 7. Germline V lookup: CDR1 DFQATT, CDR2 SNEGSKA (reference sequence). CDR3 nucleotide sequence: TGCAGTGCTTCTGGGGGGGGGTTCGAGCAGTACTTC. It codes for CSASGGGFEQYF.

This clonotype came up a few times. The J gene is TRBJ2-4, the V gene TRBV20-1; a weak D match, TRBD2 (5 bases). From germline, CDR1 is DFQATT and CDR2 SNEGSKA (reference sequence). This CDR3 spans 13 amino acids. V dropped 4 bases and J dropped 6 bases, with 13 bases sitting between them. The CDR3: CSATGKITNIQYF. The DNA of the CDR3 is TGCAGTGCTACCGGGAAGATTACAAACATTCAGTACTTC.

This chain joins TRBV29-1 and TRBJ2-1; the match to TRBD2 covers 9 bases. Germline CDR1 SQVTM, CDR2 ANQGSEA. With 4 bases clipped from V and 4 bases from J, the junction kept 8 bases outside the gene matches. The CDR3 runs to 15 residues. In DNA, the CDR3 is TGCAGCGTTGTCCCAGCGGGAGGTATTTACAATGAGCAGTTCTTC. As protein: CSVVPAGGIYNEQFF.

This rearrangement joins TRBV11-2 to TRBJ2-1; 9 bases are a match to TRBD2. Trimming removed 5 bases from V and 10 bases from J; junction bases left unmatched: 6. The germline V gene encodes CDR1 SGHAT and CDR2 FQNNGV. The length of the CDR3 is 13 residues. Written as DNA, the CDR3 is TGTGCCAGCAGCGTAAGCGGGACTAGCGAGCAGTTCTTC. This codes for CASSVSGTSEQFF.

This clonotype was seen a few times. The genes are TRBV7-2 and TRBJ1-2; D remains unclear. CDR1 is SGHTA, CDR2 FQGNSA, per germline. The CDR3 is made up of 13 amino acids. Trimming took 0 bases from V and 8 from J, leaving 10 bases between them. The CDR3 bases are TGTGCCAGCAGCTTAGCCGGGGAACGCGGCTACACCTTC. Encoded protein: CASSLAGERGYTF.

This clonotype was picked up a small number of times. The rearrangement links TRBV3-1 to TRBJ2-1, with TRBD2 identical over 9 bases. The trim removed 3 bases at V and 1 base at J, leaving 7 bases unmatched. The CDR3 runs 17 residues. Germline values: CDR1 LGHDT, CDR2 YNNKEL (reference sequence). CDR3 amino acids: CASSQALLAGSYNEQFF. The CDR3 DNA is TGTGCCAGCAGCCAGGCCCTCCTAGCGGGATCCTACAATGAGCAGTTCTTC.

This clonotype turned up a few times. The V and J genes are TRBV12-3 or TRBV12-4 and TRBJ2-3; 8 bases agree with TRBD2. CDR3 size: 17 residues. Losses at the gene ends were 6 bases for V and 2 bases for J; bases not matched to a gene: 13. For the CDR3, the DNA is TGTGCCAGCAGACCAAGCGGGGGACATCTCTACACAGATACGCAGTATTTT. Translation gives CASRPSGGHLYTDTQYF.

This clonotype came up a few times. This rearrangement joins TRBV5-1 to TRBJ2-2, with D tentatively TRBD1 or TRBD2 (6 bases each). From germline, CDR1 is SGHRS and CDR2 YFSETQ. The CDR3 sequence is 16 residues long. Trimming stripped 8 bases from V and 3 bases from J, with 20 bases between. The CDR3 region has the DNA TGCGCCAGTAGAACTACCGGAGGGGGATACACCGGGGAGCTGTTTTTT. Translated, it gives CASRTTGGGYTGELFF.

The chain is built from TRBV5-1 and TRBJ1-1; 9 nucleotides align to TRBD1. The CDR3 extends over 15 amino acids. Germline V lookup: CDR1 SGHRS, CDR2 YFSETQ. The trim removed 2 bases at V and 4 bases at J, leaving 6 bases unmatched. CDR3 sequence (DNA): TGCGCCAGCAGCTTCACCGGGACAGGGAGCACTGAAGCTTTCTTT. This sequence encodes CASSFTGTGSTEAFF.

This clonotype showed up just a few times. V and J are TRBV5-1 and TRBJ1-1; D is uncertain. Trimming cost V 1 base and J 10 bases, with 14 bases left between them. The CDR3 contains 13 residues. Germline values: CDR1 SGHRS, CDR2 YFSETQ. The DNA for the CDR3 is TGCGCCAGCAGCTTGTTGACCCCCGAGGTAGCTTTCTTT. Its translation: CASSLLTPEVAFF.

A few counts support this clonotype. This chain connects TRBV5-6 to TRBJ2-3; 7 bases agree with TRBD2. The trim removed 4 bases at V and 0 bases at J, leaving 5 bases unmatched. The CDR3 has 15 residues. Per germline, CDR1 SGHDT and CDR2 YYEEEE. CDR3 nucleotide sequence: TGTGCCAGCAGCAGCTCGGGGGGTAGCACAGATACGCAGTATTTT. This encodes CASSSSGGSTDTQYF.

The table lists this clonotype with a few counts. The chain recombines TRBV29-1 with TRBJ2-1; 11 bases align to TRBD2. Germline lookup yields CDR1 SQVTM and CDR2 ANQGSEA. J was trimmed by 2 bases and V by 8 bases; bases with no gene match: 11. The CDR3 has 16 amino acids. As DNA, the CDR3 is TGCAGCTCCGAGGAACTAGCGGGAGCGGCCTACAATGAGCAGTTCTTC. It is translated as CSSEELAGAAYNEQFF.